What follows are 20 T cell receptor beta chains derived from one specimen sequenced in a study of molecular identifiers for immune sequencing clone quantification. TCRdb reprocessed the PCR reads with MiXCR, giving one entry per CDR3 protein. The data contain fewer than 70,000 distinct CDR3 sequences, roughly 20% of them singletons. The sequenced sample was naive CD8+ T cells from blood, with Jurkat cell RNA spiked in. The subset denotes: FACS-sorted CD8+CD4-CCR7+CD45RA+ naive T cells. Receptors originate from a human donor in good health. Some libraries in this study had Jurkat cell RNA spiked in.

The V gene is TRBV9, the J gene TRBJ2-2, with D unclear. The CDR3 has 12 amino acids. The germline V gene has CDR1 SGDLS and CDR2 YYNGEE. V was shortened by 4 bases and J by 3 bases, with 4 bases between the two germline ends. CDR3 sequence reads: CASSSYTGELFF. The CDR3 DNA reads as TGTGCCAGCAGCTCTTACACCGGGGAGCTGTTTTTT.

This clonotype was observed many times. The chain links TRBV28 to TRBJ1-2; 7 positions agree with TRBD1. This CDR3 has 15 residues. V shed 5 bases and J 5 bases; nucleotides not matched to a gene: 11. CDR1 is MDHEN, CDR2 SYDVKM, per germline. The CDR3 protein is CASSPRRQGGYGYTF. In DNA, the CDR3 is TGTGCCAGCAGTCCCCGTCGACAGGGAGGGTATGGCTACACCTTC.

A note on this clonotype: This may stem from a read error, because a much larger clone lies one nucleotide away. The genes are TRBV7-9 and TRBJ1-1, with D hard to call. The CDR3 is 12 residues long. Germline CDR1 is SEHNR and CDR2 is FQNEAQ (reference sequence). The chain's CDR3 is CASSPGFAEAYF. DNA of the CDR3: TGTGCCAGCAGTCCTGGTTTTGCTGAAGCTTACTTT.

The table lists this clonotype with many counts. CDR3 loop: CASSLTSATEQFF. DNA of the CDR3: TGTGCCAGCAGCCTAACCTCTGCCACTGAGCAGTTCTTC. The chain links TRBV13 to TRBJ2-1; D is ambiguous. V was clipped by 5 bases and J by 9 bases, with 14 bases between them. This CDR3 region has 13 residues. Per germline, CDR1 PRHDT and CDR2 FYEKMQ (reference sequence).

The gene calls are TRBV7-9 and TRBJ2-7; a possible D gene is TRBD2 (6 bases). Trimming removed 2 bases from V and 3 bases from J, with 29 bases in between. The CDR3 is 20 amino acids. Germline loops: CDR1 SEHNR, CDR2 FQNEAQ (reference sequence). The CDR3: CASSLTGTGHYGGRGYEQYF. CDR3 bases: TGTGCCAGCAGCTTAACGGGCACGGGTCATTACGGGGGAAGAGGCTACGAGCAGTACTTC.

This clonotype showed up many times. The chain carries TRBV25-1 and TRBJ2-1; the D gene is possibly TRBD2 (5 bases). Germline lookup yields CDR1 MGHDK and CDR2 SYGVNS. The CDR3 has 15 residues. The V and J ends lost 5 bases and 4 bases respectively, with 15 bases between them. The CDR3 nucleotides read TGTGCCAGCAGTCCCGACTACACGAAGTACAATGAGCAGTTCTTC. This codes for CASSPDYTKYNEQFF.

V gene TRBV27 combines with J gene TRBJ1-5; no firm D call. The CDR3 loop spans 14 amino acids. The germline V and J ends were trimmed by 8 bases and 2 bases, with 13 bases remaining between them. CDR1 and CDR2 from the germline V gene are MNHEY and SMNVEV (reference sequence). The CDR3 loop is CASGLFRGNQPQHF. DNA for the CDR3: TGTGCCAGCGGTCTATTTAGGGGCAATCAGCCCCAGCATTTT.

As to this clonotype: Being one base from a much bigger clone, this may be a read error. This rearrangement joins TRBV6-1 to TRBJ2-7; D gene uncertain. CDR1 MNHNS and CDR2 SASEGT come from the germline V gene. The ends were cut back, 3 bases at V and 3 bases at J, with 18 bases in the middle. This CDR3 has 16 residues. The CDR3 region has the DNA TGTGCCAGCAGTGACATAGACCTATCGATAGTCTACGAGCAGTACTTC. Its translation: CASSDIDLSIVYEQYF.

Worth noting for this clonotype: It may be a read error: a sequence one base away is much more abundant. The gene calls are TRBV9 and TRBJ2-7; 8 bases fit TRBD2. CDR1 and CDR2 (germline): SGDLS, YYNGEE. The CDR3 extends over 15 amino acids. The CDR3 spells CASSTSGSLSYERYF. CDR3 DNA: TGTGCCAGCAGCACCAGCGGGAGCCTTAGCTACGAGCGGTACTTC. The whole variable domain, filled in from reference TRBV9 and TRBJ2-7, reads DSGVTQTPKHLITATGQRVTLRCSPRSGDLSVYWYQQSLDQGLQFLIQYYNGEERAKGNILERFSAQQFPDLHSELNLSSLELGDSALYFCASSTSGSLSYERYFGPGTRLTVT.

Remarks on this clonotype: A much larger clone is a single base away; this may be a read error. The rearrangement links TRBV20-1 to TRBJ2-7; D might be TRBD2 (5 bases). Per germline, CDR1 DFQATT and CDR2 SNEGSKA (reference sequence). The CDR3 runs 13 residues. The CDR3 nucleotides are TGCGGTGCTAGCTTTAGTGAGTCCTACGAGCAGTACTTC. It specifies CGASFSESYEQYF.

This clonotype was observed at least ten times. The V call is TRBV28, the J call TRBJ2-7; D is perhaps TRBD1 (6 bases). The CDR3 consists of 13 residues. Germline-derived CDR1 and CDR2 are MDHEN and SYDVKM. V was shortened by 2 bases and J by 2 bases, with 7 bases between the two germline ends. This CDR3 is CASSLKGAYEQYF. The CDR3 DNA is TGTGCCAGCAGTTTAAAGGGGGCCTACGAGCAGTACTTC.

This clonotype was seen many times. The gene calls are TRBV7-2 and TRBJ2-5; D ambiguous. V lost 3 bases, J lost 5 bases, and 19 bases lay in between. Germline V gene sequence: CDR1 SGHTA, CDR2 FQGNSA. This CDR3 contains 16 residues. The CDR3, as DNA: TGTGCCAGCAGCTTCGATTCGAGAATTGGGCTGGAGACCCAGTACTTC. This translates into CASSFDSRIGLETQYF.

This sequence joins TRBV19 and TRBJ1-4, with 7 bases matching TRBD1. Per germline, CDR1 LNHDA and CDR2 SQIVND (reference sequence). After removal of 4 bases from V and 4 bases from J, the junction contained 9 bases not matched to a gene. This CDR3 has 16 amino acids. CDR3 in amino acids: CASSTLGTALNEKLFF. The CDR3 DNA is TGTGCCAGTAGTACCTTAGGGACAGCTCTTAATGAAAAACTGTTTTTT.

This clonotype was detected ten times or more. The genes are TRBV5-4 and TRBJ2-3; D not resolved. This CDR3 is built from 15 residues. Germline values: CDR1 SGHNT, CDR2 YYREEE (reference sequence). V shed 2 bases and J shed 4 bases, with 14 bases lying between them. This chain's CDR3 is CASSFLVGFSDTQYF. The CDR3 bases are TGTGCCAGCAGCTTTCTGGTCGGGTTCTCAGATACGCAGTATTTT. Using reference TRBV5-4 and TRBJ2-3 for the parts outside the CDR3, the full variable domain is ETGVTQSPTHLIKTRGQQVTLRCSSQSGHNTVSWYQQALGQGPQFIFQYYREEENGRGNFPPRFSGLQFPNYSSELNVNALELDDSALYLCASSFLVGFSDTQYFGPGTRLTVL.

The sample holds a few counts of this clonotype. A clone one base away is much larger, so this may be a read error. The CDR3 sequence: CASSFNRSTEAFF. CDR3 bases: TGTGCCAGCAGCTTTAACAGGAGTACTGAAGCTTTCTTT. This chain uses TRBV11-2 with TRBJ1-1; possibly TRBD1 for D (5 bases). Germline V gene sequence: CDR1 SGHAT, CDR2 FQNNGV. The V end lost 3 bases, the J end lost 5 bases, and 10 bases lay between the germline ends. The CDR3 runs 13 residues.

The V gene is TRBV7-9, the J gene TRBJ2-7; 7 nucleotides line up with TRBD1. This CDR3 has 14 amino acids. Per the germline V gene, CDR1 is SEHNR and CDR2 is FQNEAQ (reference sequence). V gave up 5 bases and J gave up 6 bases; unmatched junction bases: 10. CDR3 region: CASSLSPDRAEQYF. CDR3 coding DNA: TGTGCCAGCAGCCTCAGCCCAGACAGGGCCGAGCAGTACTTC.

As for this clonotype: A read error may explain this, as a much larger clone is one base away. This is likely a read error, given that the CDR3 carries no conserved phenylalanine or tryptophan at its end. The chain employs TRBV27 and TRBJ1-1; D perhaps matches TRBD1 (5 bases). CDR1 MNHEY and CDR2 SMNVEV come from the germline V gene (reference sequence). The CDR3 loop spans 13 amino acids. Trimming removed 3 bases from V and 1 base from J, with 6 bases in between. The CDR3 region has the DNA TGTGCCAGCAGTTTCACAGGGAACACTGAAGCTTTCTTA. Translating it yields CASSFTGNTEAFL.

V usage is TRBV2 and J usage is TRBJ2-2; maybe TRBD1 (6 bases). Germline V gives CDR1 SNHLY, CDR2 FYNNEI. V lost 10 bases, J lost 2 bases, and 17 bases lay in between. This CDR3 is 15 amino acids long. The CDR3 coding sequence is TGTGCCATCATCAGGACAGACTCCAACACCGGGGAGCTGTTTTTT. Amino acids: CAIIRTDSNTGELFF.

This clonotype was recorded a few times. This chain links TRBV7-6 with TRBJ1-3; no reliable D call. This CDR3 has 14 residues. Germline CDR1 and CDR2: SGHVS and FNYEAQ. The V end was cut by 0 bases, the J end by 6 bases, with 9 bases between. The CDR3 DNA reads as TGTGCCAGCAGCTTAGCAGGGCCCGTAAACACCATATATTTT. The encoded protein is CASSLAGPVNTIYF.

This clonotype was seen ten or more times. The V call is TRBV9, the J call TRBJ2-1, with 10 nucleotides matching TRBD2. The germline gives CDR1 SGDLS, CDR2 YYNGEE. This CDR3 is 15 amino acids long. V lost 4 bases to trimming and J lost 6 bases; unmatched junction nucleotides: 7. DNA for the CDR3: TGTGCCAGCAGCACCCGGACTAGCGGTAGCAATGAGCAGTTCTTC. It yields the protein CASSTRTSGSNEQFF.